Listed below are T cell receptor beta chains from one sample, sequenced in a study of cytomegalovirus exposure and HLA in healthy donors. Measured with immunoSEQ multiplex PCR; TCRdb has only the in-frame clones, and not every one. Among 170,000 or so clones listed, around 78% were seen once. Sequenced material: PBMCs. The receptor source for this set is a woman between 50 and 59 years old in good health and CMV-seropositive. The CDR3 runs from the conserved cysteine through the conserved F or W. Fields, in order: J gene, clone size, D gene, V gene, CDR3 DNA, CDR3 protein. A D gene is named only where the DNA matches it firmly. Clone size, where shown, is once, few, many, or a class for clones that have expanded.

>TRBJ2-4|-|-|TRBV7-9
TGTGCCAGCAGCCCCCTGGACGGACAGTCCAAAAACATTCAGTACTTC
CASSPLDGQSKNIQYF
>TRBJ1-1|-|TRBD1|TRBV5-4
TGTGCCAGCAGCTCCGACAGGGGACGTGAAGCTTTCTTT
CASSSDRGREAFF
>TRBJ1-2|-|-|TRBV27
TGTGCCAGCAGTTCCCTTTTTAGTGGCTATGGCTACACCTTC
CASSSLFSGYGYTF
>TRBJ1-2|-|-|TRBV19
TGTGCCAGTAGCCCAGGGAGGGGCTACACCTTC
CASSPGRGYTF
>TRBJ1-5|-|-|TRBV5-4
TGTGCCAGCAGCTTGGGTGTCACGGGACAGCCCCAGCATTTT
CASSLGVTGQPQHF
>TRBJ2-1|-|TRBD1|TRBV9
TGTGCCAGCAGGGGGGACAGGGGCTCCTACAATGAGCAGTTCTTC
CASRGDRGSYNEQFF
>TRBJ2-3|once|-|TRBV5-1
TGCGCCAGCAGCCAGGGGGATACGCAGTATTTT
CASSQGDTQYF
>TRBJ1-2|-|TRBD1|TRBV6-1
TGTGCCAGCACTCTCGGGGGACAGGGAGGAGGCTACACCTTC
CASTLGGQGGGYTF
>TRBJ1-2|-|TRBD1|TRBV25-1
TGTGCCAGCAGTGAGACAGGGAGAAGCTATGGCTACACCTTC
CASSETGRSYGYTF
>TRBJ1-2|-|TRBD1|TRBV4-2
TGTGCCAGCAGCCGGGAAGCTCGGACAGGGGATGACTATGGCTACACCTTC
CASSREARTGDDYGYTF
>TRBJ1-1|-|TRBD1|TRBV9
TGTGCCAGCAGCGTAGGGGACAGGTTTTCTGAAGCTTTCTTT
CASSVGDRFSEAFF
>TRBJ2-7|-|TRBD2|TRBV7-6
TGTGCCAGCAGCTTAACTAGCGGGGGGGCCTACGAGCAGTACTTC
CASSLTSGGAYEQYF
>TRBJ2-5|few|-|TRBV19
TGTGCCAGTAGTATAACCGGGGGTGGCGAGACCCAGTACTTC
CASSITGGGETQYF
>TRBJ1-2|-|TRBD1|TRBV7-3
TGTGCCAGCAGCTTAAATGGCGGGACAGGGGGCTATAATGGCTACACCTTC
CASSLNGGTGGYNGYTF
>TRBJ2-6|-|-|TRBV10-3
TGTGCCATCAGTGGGCCCTCTGGGGCCAACGTCCTGACTTTC
CAISGPSGANVLTF
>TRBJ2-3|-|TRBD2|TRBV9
TGTGCCAGCAGCGTAGTGGGACTAGCAACAGATACGCAGTATTTT
CASSVVGLATDTQYF
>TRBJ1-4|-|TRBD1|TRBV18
TGTGCCAGCTCACCCGGGACAGGGGGGAATGAAAAACTGTTTTTT
CASSPGTGGNEKLFF
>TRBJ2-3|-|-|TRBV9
TGTGCCAGCAGCTCCATCCTTGGGGCAGGGAGGAAGTATTTT
CASSSILGAGRKYF
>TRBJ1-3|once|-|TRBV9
TGTGCCAGCAGCGCCAGACGACAGGTCTCTGGAAACACCATATATTTT
CASSARRQVSGNTIYF
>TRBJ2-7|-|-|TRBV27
TGTGCCAGCAGTTTAGGTAGTTCGGACGAGCAGTACTTC
CASSLGSSDEQYF
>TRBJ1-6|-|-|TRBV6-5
TGTGCCAGCATGCACAGGGCGGAGAATTCACCCCTCCACTTT
CASMHRAENSPLHF
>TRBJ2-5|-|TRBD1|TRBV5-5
TGTGCCAGCAGCTTCGGACAGGGACAAGAGACCCAGTACTTC
CASSFGQGQETQYF
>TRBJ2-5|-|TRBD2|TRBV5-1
TGCGCCAGCAGCTTTTCTAGCGGGGACCAAGAGACCCAGTACTTC
CASSFSSGDQETQYF
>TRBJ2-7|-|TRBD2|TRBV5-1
TGCGCCAGCAGCTTGGCGGGGGGGAGCTCCTACGAGCAGTACTTC
CASSLAGGSSYEQYF
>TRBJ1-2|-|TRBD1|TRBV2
TGTGCCAGCAGTGTGACAGGGGGTGTATATGGCTACACCTTC
CASSVTGGVYGYTF
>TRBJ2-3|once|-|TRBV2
TGTGCCAGCAGTGAAATGGGGAGGGGGAGCACAGATACGCAGTATTTT
CASSEMGRGSTDTQYF
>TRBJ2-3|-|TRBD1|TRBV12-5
TGTGCTAGTGGGAAGGGACAGGGGGCAGATACGCAGTATTTT
CASGKGQGADTQYF
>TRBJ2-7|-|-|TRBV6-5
TGTGCCAGCAGTTATACGGGACTTCGCAGCAACTACGAGCAGTACTTC
CASSYTGLRSNYEQYF
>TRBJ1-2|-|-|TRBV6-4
TGTGCCAGCAGTTACCCGGGGAGTAAAAATGGCTACACCTTC
CASSYPGSKNGYTF
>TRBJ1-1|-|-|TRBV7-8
TGTGCCAGCAGCCCTCAGGGTTTTGTGAACACTGAAGCTTTCTTT
CASSPQGFVNTEAFF
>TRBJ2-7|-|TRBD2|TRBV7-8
TGTGCCAGCAGCTCCACTAGCGGCCTCTCCTACGAGCAGTACTTC
CASSSTSGLSYEQYF
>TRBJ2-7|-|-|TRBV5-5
TGTGCCAGCAGCTATCGGGAGAACTACGAGCAGTACTTC
CASSYRENYEQYF